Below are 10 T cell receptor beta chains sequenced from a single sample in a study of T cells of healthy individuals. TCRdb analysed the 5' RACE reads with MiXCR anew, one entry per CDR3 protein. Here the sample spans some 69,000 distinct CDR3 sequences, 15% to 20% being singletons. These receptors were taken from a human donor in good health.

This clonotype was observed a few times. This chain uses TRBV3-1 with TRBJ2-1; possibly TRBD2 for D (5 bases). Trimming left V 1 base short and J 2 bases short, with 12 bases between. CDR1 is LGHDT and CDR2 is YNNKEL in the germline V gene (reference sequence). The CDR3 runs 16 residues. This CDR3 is CASSQGSGVPYNEQFF. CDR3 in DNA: TGTGCCAGCAGCCAAGGATCCGGGGTTCCCTACAATGAGCAGTTCTTC.

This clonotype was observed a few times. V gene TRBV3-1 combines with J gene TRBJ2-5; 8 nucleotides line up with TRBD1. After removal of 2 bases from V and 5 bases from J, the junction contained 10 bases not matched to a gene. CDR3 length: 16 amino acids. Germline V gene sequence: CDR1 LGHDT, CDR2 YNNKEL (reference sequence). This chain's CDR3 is CASSQFEAGGGETQYF. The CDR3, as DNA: TGTGCCAGCAGCCAATTCGAGGCAGGGGGCGGGGAGACCCAGTACTTC.

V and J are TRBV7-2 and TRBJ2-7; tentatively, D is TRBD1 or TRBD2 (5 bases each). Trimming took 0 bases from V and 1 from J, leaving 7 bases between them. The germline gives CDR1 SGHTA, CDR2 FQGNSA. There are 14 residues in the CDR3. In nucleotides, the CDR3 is TGTGCCAGCAGCTTAGCGGGGGTTTCCTACGAGCAGTACTTC. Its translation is CASSLAGVSYEQYF.

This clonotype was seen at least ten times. In DNA form, the CDR3 reads TGTGCCAGCAGCTTAGCATGGGGAAAAGAGACCCAGTACTTC. Protein: CASSLAWGKETQYF. The rearrangement links TRBV7-2 to TRBJ2-5, with D hard to call. CDR1 is SGHTA, CDR2 FQGNSA, per germline. The CDR3 length is 14 residues. Trimming shortened V by 0 bases and J by 3 bases, and 8 bases separated the two germline ends.

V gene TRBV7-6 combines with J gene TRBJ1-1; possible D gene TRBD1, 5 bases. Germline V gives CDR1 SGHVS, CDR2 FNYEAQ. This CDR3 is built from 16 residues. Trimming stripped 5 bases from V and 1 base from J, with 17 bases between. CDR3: CASSRLGGFGNTEAFF. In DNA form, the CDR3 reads TGTGCCAGCAGCCGTTTGGGGGGATTCGGGAACACTGAAGCTTTCTTT.

The CDR3 is CSARAPGLSSGNTIYF. For the CDR3, the DNA is TGCAGTGCTAGAGCACCGGGACTCAGCTCTGGAAACACCATATATTTT. This sequence joins TRBV20-1 and TRBJ1-3; maybe TRBD1 (5 bases). Germline lookup yields CDR1 DFQATT and CDR2 SNEGSKA (reference sequence). The CDR3 sequence is 16 residues long. V was shortened by 1 base and J by 0 bases, with 13 bases between the two germline ends.

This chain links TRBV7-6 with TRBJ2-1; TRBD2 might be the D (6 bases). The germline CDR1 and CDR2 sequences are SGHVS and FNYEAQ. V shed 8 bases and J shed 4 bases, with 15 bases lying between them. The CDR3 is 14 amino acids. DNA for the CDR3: TGTGCCAGCGGTACTAGCCCAGAGTACAATGAGCAGTTCTTC. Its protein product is CASGTSPEYNEQFF.

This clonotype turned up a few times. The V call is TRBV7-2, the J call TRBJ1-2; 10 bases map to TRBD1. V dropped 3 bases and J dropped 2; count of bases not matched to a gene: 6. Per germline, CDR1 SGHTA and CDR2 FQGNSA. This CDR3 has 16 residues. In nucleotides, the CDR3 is TGTGCCAGCAGCTTCGGTCCGGGACAGGGGAACTATGGCTACACCTTC. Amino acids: CASSFGPGQGNYGYTF.

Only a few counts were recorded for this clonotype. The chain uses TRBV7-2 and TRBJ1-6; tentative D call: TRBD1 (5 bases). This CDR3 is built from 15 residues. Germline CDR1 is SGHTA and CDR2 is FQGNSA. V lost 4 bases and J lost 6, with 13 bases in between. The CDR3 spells CASSSPGRPNSPLHF. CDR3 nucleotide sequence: TGTGCCAGCAGCTCACCGGGACGGCCTAATTCACCCCTCCACTTT.

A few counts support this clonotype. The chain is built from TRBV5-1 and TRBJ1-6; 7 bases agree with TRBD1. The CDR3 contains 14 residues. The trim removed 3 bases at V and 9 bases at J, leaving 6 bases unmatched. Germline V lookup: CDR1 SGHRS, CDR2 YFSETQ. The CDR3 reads CASSSDRDSSPLHF. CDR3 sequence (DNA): TGCGCCAGCAGCTCAGACCGGGACAGTTCACCCCTCCACTTT.